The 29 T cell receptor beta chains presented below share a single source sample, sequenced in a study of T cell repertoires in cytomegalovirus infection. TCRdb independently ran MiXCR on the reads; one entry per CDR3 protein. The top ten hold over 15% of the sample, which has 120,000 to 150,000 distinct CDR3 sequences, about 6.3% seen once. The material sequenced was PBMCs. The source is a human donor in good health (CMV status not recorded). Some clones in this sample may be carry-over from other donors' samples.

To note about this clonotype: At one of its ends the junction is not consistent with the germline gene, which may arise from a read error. DNA of the CDR3: TGCGCCACCGGCGACCCGGGACAAAGCCTTGAAAAACTGTTTTTT. It encodes CATGDPGQSLEKLFF. This chain connects TRBV15 to TRBJ1-4, with D possibly TRBD1 on 6 matching bases. Germline CDR1 is LNHNV and CDR2 is YYDKDF (reference sequence). The CDR3 extends over 15 amino acids.

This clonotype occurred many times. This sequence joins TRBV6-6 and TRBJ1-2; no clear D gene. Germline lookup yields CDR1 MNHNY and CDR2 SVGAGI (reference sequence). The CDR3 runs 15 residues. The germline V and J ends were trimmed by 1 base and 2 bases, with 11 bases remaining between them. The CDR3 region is CASSYYELKNYGYTF. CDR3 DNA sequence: TGTGCCAGCAGTTACTACGAGCTTAAGAACTATGGCTACACCTTC.

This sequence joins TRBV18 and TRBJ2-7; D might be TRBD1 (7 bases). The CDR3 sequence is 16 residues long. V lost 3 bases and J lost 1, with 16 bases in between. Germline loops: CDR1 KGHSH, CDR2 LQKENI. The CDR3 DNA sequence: TGTGCCAGCTCACCGTTGTCAGGGGGGCATTCCTACGAGCAGTACTTC. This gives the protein CASSPLSGGHSYEQYF. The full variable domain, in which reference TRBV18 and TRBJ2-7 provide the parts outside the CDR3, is NAGVMQNPRHLVRRRGQEARLRCSPMKGHSHVYWYRQLPEEGLKFMVYLQKENIIDESGMPKERFSAEFPKEGPSILRIQQVVRGDSAAYFCASSPLSGGHSYEQYFGPGTRLTVT.

CDR3 DNA sequence: TGTGCCAGCAGCCCGACCCCGACAGTGGGTCACAATGAGCAGTTCTTC. Translation gives CASSPTPTVGHNEQFF. The V gene is TRBV5-6, the J gene TRBJ2-1, with a possible D match to TRBD1 (5 bases). V was shortened by 4 bases and J by 5 bases, with 19 bases between the two germline ends. The germline V gene encodes CDR1 SGHDT and CDR2 YYEEEE. The CDR3 is 16 residues long.

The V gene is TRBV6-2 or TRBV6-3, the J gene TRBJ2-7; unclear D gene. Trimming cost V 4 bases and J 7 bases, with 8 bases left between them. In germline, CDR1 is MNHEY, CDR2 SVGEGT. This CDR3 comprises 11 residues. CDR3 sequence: CASSSTREQYF. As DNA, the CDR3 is TGTGCCAGCAGTTCGACTCGAGAGCAGTACTTC.

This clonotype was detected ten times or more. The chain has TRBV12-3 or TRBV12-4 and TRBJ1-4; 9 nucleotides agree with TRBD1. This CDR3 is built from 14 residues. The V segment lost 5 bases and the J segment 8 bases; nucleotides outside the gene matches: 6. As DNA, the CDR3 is TGTGCCAGCAGTACTCAGGGACAGGGCGAAAAACTGTTTTTT. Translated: CASSTQGQGEKLFF.

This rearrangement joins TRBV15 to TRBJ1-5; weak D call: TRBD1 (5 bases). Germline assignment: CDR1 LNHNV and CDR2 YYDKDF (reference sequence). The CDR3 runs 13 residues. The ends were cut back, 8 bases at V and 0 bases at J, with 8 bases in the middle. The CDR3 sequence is CATSGNSNQPQHF. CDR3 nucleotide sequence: TGTGCCACCTCAGGGAATAGCAATCAGCCCCAGCATTTT.

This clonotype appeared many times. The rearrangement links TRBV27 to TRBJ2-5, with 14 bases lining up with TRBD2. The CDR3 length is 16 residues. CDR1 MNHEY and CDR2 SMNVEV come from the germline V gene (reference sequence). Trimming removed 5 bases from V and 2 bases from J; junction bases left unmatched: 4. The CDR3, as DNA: TGTGCCAGCAGTCTACGGACTAGCGGGGGGCAAGAGACCCAGTACTTC. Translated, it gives CASSLRTSGGQETQYF.

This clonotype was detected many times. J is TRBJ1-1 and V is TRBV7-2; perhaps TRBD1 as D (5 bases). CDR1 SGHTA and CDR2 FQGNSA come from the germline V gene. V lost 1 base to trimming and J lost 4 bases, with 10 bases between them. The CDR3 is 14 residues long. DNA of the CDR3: TGTGCCAGCAGCTTAGTAGGAGGGACCACTGAAGCTTTCTTT. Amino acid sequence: CASSLVGGTTEAFF.

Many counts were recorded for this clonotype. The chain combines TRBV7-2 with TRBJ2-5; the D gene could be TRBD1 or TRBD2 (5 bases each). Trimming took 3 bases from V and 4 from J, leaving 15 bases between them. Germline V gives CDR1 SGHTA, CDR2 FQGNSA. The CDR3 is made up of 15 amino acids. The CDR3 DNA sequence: TGTGCCAGCAGCTTTTATCGCGGTGGGGGAGAGACCCAGTACTTC. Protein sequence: CASSFYRGGGETQYF.

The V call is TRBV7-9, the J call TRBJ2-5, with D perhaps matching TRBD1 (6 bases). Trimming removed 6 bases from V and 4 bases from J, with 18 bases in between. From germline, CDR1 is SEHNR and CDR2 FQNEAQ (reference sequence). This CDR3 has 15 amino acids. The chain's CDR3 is CASRSRQGMLETQYF. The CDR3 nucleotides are TGTGCCAGCAGATCCCGGCAGGGGATGCTAGAGACCCAGTACTTC.

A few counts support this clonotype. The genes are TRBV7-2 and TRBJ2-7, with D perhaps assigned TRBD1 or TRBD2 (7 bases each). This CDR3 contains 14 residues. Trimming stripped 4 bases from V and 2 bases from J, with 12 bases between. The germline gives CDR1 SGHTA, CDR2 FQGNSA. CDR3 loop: CASSYQGGPYEQYF. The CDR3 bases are TGTGCCAGCAGCTATCAGGGGGGGCCCTACGAGCAGTACTTC.

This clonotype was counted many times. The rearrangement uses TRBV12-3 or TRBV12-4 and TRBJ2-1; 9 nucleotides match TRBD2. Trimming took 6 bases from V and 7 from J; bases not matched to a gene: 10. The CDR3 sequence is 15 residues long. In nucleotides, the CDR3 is TGTGCCAGCAGGCGGGGGGGGGCCGGTTGGAATGAGCAGTTCTTC. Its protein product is CASRRGGAGWNEQFF.

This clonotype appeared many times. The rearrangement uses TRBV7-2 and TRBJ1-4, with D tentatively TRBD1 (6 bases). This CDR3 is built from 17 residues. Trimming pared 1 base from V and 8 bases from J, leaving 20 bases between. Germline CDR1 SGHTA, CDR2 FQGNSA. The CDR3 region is CASSLDDLGGGGEKLFF. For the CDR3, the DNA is TGTGCCAGCAGCTTAGACGATTTAGGGGGAGGTGGGGAAAAACTGTTTTTT. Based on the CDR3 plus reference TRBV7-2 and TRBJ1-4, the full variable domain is GAGVSQSPSNKVTEKGKDVELRCDPISGHTALYWYRQSLGQGLEFLIYFQGNSAPDKSGLPSDRFSAERTGGSVSTLTIQRTQQEDSAVYLCASSLDDLGGGGEKLFFGSGTQLSVL.

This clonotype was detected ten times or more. The CDR3: CASRRSGRNYGYTF. CDR3 DNA: TGTGCCAGCAGGCGTTCCGGACGGAACTATGGCTACACCTTC. V gene TRBV12-3 or TRBV12-4 combines with J gene TRBJ1-2; the D is unclear. The V gene lost 6 bases and the J gene lost 2 bases, with 13 bases spanning the gap. The CDR3 is 14 residues long.

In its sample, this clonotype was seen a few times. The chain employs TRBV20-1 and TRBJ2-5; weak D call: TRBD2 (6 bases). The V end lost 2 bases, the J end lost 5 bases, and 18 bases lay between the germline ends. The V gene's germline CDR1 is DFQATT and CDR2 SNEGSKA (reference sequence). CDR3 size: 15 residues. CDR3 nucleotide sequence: TGCAGTGCTAGACCAATCCCTGGACGGGAGGAGACCCAGTACTTC. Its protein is CSARPIPGREETQYF.

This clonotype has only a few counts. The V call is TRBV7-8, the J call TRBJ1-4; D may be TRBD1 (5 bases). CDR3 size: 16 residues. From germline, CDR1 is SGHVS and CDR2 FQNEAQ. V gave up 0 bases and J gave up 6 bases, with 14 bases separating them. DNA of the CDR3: TGTGCCAGCAGCTTAGCGGTCGGGGCATCGGATGAAAAACTGTTTTTT. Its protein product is CASSLAVGASDEKLFF.

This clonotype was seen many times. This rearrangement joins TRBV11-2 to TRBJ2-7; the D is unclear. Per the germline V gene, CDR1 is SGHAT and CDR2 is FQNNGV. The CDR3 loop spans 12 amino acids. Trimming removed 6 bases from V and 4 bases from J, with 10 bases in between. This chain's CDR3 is CASSFTRYEQYF. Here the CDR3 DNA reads TGTGCCAGCAGTTTCACACGTTACGAGCAGTACTTC. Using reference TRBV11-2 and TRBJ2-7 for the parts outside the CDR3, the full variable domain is EAGVAQSPRYKIIEKRQSVAFWCNPISGHATLYWYQQILGQGPKLLIQFQNNGVVDDSQLPKDRFSAERLKGVDSTLKIQPAKLEDSAVYLCASSFTRYEQYFGPGTRLTVT.

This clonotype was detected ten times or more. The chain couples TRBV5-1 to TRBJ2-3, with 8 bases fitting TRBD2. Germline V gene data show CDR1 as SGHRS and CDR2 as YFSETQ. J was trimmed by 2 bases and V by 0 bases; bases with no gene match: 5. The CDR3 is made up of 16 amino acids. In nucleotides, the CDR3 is TGCGCCAGCAGCTTGGCCTTAGCGGGGAACACAGATACGCAGTATTTT. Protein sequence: CASSLALAGNTDTQYF.

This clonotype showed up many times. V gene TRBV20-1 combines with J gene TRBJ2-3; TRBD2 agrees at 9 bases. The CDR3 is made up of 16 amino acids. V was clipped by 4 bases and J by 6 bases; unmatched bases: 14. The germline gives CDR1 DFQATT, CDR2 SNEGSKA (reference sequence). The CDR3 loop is CSATRPAGGMRDTQYF. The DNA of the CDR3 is TGCAGTGCTACCCGCCCAGCGGGGGGCATGCGCGATACGCAGTATTTT.

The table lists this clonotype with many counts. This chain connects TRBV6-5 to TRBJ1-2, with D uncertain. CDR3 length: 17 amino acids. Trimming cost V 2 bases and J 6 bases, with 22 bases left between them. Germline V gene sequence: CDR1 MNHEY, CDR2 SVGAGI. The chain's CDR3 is CASSYQGWPLVEDGYTF. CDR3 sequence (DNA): TGTGCCAGCAGTTACCAAGGGTGGCCCTTGGTAGAGGATGGCTACACCTTC.

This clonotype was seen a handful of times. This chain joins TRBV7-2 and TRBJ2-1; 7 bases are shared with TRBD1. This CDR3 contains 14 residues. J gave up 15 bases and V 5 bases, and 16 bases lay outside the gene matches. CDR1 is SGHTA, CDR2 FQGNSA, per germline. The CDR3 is CASSPLGATGKGFF. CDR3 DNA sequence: TGTGCCAGCAGCCCGCTTGGGGCGACAGGGAAAGGGTTCTTC.

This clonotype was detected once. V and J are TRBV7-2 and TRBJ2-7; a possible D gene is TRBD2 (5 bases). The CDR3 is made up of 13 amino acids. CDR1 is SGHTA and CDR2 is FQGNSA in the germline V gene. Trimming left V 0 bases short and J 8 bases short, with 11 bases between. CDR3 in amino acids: CASSLAEEAKQYF. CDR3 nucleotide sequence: TGTGCCAGCAGCTTAGCGGAGGAGGCGAAGCAGTACTTC.

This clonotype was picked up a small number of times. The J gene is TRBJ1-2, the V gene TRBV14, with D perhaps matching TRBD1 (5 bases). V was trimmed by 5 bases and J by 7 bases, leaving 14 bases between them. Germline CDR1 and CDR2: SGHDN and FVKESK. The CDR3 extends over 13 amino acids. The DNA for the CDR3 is TGTGCCAGCAGCTGGGGGTCTGCTTCTGGCTACACCTTC. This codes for CASSWGSASGYTF. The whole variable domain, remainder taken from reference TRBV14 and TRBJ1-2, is EAGVTQFPSHSVIEKGQTVTLRCDPISGHDNLYWYRRVMGKEIKFLLHFVKESKQDESGMPNNRFLAERTGGTYSTLKVQPAELEDSGVYFCASSWGSASGYTFGSGTRLTVV.

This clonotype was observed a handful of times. CDR3 coding DNA: TGTGCCAGCAGTTTCAGCAGCAGGGGGGGGAATGAGCAGTTCTTC. Translated, it gives CASSFSSRGGNEQFF. V gene TRBV12-3 or TRBV12-4 combines with J gene TRBJ2-1, with D perhaps TRBD1 or TRBD2 (7 bases each). The CDR3 is 15 residues long. Trimming left V 3 bases short and J 7 bases short, with 16 bases between.

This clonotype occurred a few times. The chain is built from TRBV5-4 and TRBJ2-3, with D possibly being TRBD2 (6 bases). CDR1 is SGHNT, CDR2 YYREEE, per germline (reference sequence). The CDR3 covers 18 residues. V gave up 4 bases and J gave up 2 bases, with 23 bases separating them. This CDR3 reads CASSAGSGRWGITDTQYF. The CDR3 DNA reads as TGTGCCAGCAGCGCCGGGAGCGGTCGGTGGGGGATCACAGATACGCAGTATTTT.

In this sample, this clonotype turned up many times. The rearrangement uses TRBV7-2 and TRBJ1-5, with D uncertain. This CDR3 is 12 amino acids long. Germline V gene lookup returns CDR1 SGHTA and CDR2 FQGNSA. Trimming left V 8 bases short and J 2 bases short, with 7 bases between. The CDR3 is CASRTGNQPQHF. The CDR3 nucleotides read TGTGCCAGCCGGACGGGCAATCAGCCCCAGCATTTT.

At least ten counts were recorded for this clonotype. CDR3 protein: CASSLVAGGGTEAFF. CDR3 sequence (DNA): TGTGCCAGCAGCTTAGTCGCAGGGGGCGGCACTGAAGCTTTCTTT. V is TRBV7-2 and J is TRBJ1-1; 8 nucleotides match TRBD1. Germline values: CDR1 SGHTA, CDR2 FQGNSA. Trimming cost V 1 base and J 4 bases; bases outside gene matches: 5. The CDR3 sequence is 15 residues long.

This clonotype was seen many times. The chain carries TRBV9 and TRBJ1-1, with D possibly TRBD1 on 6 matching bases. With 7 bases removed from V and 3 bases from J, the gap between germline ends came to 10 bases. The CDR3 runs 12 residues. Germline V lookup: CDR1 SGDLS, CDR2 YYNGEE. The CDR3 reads CASAGAYTEAFF. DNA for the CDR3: TGTGCCAGCGCAGGGGCCTACACTGAAGCTTTCTTT. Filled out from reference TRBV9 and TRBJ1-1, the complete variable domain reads DSGVTQTPKHLITATGQRVTLRCSPRSGDLSVYWYQQSLDQGLQFLIQYYNGEERAKGNILERFSAQQFPDLHSELNLSSLELGDSALYFCASAGAYTEAFFGQGTRLTVV.